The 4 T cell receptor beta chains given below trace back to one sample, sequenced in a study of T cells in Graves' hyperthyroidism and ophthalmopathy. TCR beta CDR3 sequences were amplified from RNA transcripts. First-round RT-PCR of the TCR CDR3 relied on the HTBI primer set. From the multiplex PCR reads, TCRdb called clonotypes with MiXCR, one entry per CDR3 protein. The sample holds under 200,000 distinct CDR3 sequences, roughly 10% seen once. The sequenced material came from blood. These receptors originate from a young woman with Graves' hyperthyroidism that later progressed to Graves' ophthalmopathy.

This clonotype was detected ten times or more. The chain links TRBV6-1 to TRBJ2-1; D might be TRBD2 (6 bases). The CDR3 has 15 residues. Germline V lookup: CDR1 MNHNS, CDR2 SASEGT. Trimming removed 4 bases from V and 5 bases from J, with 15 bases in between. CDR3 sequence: CASSGTGTGHNEQFF. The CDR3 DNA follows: TGTGCCAGCAGTGGGACCGGGACTGGACACAATGAGCAGTTCTTC.

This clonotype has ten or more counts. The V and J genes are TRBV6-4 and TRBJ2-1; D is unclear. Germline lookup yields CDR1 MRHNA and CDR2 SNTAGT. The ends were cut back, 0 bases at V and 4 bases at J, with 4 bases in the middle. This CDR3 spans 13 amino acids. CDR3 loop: CASSDSQYNEQFF. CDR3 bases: TGTGCCAGCAGTGACTCACAGTACAATGAGCAGTTCTTC.

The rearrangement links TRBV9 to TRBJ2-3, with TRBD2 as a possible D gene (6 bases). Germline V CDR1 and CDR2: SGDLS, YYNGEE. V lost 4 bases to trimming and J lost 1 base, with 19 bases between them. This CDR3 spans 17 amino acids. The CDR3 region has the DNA TGTGCCAGCAGCCTCCAGCGGAGGGTTTCGGGCACAGATACGCAGTATTTT. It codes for CASSLQRRVSGTDTQYF.

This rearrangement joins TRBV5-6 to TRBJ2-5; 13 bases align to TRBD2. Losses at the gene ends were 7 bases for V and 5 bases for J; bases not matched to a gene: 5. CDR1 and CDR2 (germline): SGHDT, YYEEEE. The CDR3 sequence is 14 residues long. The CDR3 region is CASSGLAGVETQYF. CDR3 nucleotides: TGTGCCAGCTCCGGACTAGCGGGAGTGGAGACCCAGTACTTC.